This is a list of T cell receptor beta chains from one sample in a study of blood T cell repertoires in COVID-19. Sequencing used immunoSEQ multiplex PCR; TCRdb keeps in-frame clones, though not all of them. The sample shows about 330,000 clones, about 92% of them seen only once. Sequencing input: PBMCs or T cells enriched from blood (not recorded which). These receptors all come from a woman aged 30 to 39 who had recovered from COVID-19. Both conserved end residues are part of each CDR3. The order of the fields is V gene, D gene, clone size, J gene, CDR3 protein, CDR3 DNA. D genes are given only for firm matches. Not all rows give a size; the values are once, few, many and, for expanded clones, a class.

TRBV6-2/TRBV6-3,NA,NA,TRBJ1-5,CASSYDRNNQPQHF,TGTGCCAGCAGTTACGACAGGAACAATCAGCCCCAGCATTTT
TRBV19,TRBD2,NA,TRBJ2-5,CASSKILAGGPRETQYF,TGTGCCAGTAGTAAAATACTAGCGGGAGGGCCCAGGGAGACCCAGTACTTC
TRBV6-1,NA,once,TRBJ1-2,CASSERLTANYGYTF,TGTGCCAGCAGTGAACGTCTGACAGCTAACTATGGCTACACCTTC
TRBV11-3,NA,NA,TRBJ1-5,CASSPGWGQPQHF,TGTGCCAGCAGCCCAGGGTGGGGTCAGCCCCAGCATTTT
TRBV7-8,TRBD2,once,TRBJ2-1,CASSQWEGVNEQFF,TGTGCCAGCAGCCAATGGGAGGGAGTGAATGAGCAGTTCTTC
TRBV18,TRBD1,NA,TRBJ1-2,CASSPPMGQGFAGYTF,TGTGCCAGCTCACCACCGATGGGACAGGGTTTTGCTGGCTACACCTTC
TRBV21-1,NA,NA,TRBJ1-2,CASSKALGGDRRLYGYTF,TGTGCCAGCAGCAAAGCGCTTGGTGGGGACAGGAGGCTCTATGGCTACACCTTC
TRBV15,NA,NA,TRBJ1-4,CATSRDGGATNEKLFF,TGTGCCACCAGCAGAGATGGGGGGGCAACTAATGAAAAACTGTTTTTT
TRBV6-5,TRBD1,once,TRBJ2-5,CASSYWGQGAETQYF,TGTGCCAGCAGTTACTGGGGACAGGGGGCTGAGACCCAGTACTTC
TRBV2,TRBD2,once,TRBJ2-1,CASSEGGSGSYNEQFF,TGTGCCAGCAGTGAGGGGGGGAGTGGATCCTACAATGAGCAGTTCTTC
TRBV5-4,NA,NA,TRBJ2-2,CASSIEGGGFTGELFF,TGTGCCAGCAGCATAGAGGGTGGAGGGTTCACCGGGGAGCTGTTTTTT
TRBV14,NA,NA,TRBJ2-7,CASSRGLRVEQYF,TGTGCCAGCAGCCGGGGACTTAGAGTGGAGCAGTACTTC
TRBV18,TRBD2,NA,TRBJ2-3,CASSPKRGSREMIDTQYF,TGTGCCAGCTCACCAAAGAGGGGCTCGCGGGAGATGATAGATACGCAGTATTTT
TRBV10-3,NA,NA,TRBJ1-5,CASGGGANQPQHF,TGTGCCAGCGGGGGCGGCGCAAATCAGCCCCAGCATTTT
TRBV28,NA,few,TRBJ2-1,CASSSRWEQFF,TGTGCCAGCAGTTCCCGGTGGGAGCAGTTCTTC
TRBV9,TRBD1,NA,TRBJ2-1,CASSVDFLSTGREQFF,TGTGCCAGCAGCGTAGACTTCCTTTCGACAGGGCGGGAGCAGTTCTTC
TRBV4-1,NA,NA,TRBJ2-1,CASSQDDRVFYNEQFF,TGCGCCAGCAGCCAAGACGATCGGGTGTTTTACAATGAGCAGTTCTTC
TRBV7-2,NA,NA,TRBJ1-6,CASSLRGSPLHF,TGTGCCAGCAGCTTAAGGGGTTCACCCCTCCACTTT
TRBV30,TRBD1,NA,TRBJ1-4,CAWSRTGARNEKLFF,TGTGCCTGGAGTCGTACAGGGGCCCGAAATGAAAAACTGTTTTTT
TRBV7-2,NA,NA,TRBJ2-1,CASSLGLGVEQFF,TGTGCCAGCAGCTTAGGACTAGGGGTCGAGCAGTTCTTC
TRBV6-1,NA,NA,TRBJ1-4,CASSEWGPSEKLFF,TGTGCCAGCAGTGAATGGGGGCCGTCTGAAAAACTGTTTTTT
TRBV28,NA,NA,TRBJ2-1,CASMVAPYNEQFF,TGTGCCAGCATGGTTGCGCCCTACAATGAGCAGTTCTTC
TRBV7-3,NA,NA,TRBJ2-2,CASRSGGNTGELFF,TGTGCCAGCAGATCCGGGGGGAACACCGGGGAGCTGTTTTTT
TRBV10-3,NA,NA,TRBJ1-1,CAISGEMNTEAFF,TGTGCCATCAGTGGCGAGATGAACACTGAAGCTTTCTTT
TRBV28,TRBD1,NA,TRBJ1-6,CASRARTGRGSPLHF,TGTGCCAGCAGGGCTAGGACAGGGAGAGGGTCACCCCTCCACTTT
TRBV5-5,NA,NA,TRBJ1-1,CASSPGAMLNTEAFF,TGTGCCAGCAGCCCAGGGGCCATGCTGAACACTGAAGCTTTCTTT
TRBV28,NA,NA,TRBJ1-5,CASSGADSNQPQHF,TGTGCCAGCAGTGGGGCAGATAGCAATCAGCCCCAGCATTTT
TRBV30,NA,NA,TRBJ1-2,CAWSVTPYGYTF,TGTGCCTGGAGTGTGACTCCCTATGGCTACACCTTC
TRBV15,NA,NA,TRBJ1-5,CATSRVTGAGQPQHF,TGTGCCACCAGCAGAGTAACGGGAGCTGGGCAGCCCCAGCATTTT
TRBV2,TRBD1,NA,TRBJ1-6,CASSGPGTGSNSPLHF,TGTGCCAGCAGTGGTCCCGGGACAGGTAGTAATTCACCCCTCCACTTT
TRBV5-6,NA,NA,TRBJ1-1,CASSGGASIEAFF,TGTGCCAGCAGCGGCGGGGCAAGCATTGAAGCTTTCTTT
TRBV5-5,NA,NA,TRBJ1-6,CASSLLDSLNSPLHF,TGTGCCAGCAGCTTGCTGGACAGTCTTAATTCACCCCTCCACTTT
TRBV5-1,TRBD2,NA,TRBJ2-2,CASSFETSAAGELFF,TGCGCCAGCAGCTTCGAGACTAGCGCGGCCGGGGAGCTGTTTTTT
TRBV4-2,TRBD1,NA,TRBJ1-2,CASRPPFRDRGDGYTF,TGTGCCAGCAGGCCTCCTTTCCGGGACAGGGGCGATGGCTACACCTTC
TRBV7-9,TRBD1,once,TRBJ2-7,CASSAFRGQGTSEQYF,TGTGCCAGCTCAGCTTTCAGGGGACAGGGAACGTCCGAGCAGTACTTC
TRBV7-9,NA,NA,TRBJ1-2,CASSTEAENGYTF,TGTGCCAGCAGCACCGAGGCCGAGAATGGCTACACCTTC
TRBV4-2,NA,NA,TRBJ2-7,CASSQEAAHYEQYF,TGTGCCAGCAGCCAAGAGGCGGCCCACTACGAGCAGTACTTC
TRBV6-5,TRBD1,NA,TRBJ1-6,CASSRTGGNSPLHF,TGTGCCAGCAGCCGCACAGGGGGAAATTCACCCCTCCACTTT